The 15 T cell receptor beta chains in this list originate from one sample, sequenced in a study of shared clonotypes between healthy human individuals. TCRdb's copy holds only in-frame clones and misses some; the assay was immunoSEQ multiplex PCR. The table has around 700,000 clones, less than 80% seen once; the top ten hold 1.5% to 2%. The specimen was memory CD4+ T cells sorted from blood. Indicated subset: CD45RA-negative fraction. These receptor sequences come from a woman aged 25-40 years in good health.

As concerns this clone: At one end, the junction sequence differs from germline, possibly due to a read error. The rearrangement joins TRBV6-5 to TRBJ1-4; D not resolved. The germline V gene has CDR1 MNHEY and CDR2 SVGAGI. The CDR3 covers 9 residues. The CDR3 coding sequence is TGTGCCAGCAGTTATCTTCGCGATTTT. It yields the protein CASSYLRDF.

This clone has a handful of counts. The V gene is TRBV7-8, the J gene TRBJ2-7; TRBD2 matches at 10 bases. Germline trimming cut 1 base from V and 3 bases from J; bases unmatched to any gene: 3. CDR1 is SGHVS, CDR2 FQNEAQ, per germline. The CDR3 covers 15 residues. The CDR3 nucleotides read TGTGCCAGCAGCTTAGAGTCTAGCGGGAGCTACGAGCAGTACTTC. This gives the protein CASSLESSGSYEQYF.

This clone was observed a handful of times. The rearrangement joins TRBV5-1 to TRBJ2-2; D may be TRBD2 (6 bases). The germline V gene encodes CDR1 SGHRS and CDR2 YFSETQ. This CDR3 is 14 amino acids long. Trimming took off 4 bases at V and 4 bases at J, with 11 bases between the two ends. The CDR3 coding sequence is TGCGCCAGCAGCGCAGGGACTTTCACCGGGGAGCTGTTTTTT. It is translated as CASSAGTFTGELFF. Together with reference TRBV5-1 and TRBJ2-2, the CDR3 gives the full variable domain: KAGVTQTPRYLIKTRGQQVTLSCSPISGHRSVSWYQQTPGQGLQFLFEYFSETQRNKGNFPGRFSGRQFSNSRSEMNVSTLELGDSALYLCASSAGTFTGELFFGEGSRLTVL.

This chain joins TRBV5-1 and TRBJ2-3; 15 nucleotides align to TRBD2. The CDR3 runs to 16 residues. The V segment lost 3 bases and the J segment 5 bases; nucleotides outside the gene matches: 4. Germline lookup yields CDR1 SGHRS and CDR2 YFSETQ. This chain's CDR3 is CASSSGLAGGLDTQYF. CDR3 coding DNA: TGCGCCAGCAGCTCGGGACTAGCGGGAGGTCTAGATACGCAGTATTTT.

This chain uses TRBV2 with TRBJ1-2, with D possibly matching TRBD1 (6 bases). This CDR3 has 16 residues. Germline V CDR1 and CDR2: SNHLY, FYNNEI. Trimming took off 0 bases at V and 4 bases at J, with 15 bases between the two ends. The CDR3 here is CASSEAGWGQSYGYTF. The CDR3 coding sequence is TGTGCCAGCAGTGAAGCTGGATGGGGGCAGAGCTATGGCTACACCTTC.

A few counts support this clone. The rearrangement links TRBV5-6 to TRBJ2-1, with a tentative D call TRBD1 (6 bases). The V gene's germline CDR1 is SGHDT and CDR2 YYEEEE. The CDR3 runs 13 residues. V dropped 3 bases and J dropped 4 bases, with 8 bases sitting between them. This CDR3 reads CASSYQGYNEQFF. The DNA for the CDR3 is TGTGCCAGCAGCTATCAGGGGTACAATGAGCAGTTCTTC.

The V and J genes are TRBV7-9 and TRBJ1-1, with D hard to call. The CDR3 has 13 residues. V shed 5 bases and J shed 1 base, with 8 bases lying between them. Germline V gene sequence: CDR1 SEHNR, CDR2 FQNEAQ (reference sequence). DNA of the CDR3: TGTGCCAGCAGCCAGCGGGAGAACACTGAAGCTTTCTTT. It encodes CASSQRENTEAFF.

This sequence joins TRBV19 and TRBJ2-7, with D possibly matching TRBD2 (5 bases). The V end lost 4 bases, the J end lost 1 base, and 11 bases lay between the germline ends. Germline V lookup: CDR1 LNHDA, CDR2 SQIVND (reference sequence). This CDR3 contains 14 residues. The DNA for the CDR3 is TGTGCCAGTAGTACCGGGCGGGCGTCCTACGAGCAGTACTTC. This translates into CASSTGRASYEQYF.

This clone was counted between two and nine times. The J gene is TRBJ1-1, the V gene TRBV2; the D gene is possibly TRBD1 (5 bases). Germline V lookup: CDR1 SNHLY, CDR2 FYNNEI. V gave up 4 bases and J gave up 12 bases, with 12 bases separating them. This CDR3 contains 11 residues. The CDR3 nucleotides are TGTGCCAGCAGTGGCGGGGGAGAGTCTTTCTTT. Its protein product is CASSGGGESFF.

CDR3 in DNA: TGTGCCAGCAGCTCCGGGACACAGGGCTTTAGGACCTTC. It translates to CASSSGTQGFRTF. J is TRBJ1-2 and V is TRBV5-4, with D possibly matching TRBD1 (6 bases). The CDR3 runs to 13 residues. Between the trimmed V and J ends, which lost 3 bases and 14 bases, there was a span of 20 bases. Per the germline V gene, CDR1 is SGHNT and CDR2 is YYREEE (reference sequence). Combining the CDR3 with reference TRBV5-4 and TRBJ1-2 gives the whole variable domain ETGVTQSPTHLIKTRGQQVTLRCSSQSGHNTVSWYQQALGQGPQFIFQYYREEENGRGNFPPRFSGLQFPNYSSELNVNALELDDSALYLCASSSGTQGFRTFGSGTRLTVV.

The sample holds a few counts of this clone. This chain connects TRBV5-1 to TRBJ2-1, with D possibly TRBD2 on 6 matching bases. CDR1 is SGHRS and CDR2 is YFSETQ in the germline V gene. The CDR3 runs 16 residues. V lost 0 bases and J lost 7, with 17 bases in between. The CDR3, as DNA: TGCGCCAGCAGCTTGGGCGCCGGGAGTTCGGGGAATGAGCAGTTCTTC. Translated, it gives CASSLGAGSSGNEQFF.

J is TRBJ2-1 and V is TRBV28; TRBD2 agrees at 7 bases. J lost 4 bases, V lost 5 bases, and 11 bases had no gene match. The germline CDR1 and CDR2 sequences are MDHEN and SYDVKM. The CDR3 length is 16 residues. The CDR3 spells CASSPYPSSGYNEQFF. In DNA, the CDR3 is TGTGCCAGCAGTCCCTATCCCTCTAGCGGTTACAATGAGCAGTTCTTC. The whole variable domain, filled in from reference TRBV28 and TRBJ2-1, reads DVKVTQSSRYLVKRTGEKVFLECVQDMDHENMFWYRQDPGLGLRLIYFSYDVKMKEKGDIPEGYSVSREKKERFSLILESASTNQTSMYLCASSPYPSSGYNEQFFGPGTRLTVL.

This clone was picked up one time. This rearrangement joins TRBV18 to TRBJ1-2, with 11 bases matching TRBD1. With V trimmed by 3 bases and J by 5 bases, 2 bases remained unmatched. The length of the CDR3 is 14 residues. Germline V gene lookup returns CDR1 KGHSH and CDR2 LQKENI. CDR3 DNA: TGTGCCAGCTCACCTGGGGACAGGGGGTATGGCTACACCTTC. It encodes CASSPGDRGYGYTF.

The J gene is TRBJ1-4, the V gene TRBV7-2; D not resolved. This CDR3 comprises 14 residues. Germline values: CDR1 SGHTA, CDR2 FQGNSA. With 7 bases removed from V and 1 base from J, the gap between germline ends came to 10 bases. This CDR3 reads CASKGGITNEKLFF. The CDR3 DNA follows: TGTGCCAGCAAGGGAGGTATAACTAATGAAAAACTGTTTTTT.

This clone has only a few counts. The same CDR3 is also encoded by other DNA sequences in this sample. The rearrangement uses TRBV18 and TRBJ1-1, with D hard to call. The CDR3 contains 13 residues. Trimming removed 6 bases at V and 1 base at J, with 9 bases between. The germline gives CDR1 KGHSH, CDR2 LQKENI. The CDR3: CASSPDSNTEAFF. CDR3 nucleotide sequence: TGTGCCAGCTCCCCTGATTCGAACACTGAAGCTTTCTTT. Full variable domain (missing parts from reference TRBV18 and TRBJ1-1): NAGVMQNPRHLVRRRGQEARLRCSPMKGHSHVYWYRQLPEEGLKFMVYLQKENIIDESGMPKERFSAEFPKEGPSILRIQQVVRGDSAAYFCASSPDSNTEAFFGQGTRLTVV.